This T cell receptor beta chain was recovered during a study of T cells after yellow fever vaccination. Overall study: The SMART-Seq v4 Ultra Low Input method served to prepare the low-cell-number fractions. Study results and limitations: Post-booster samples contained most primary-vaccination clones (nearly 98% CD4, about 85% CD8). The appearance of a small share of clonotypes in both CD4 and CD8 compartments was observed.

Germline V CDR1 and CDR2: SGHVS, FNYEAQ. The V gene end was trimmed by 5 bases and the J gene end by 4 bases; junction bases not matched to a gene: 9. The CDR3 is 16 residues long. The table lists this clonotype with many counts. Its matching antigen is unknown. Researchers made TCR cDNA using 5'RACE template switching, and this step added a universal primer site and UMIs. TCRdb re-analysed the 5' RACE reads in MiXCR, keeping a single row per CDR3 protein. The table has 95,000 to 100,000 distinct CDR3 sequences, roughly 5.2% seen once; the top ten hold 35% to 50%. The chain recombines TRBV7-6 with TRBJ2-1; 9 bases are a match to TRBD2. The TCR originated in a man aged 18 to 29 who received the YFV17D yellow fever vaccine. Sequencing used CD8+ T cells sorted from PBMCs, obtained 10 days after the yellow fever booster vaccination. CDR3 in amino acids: CASSPESGGFYNEQFF. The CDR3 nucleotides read TGTGCCAGCAGCCCGGAGAGCGGGGGGTTTTACAATGAGCAGTTCTTC.